These 32 T cell receptor beta chains share one sample of origin, sequenced in a study of CD8 T cells in Susac syndrome. RNA amounts of roughly 0.45 to 1 ug underwent reverse transcription with random hexamers. TCRdb re-called the immunoSEQ multiplex PCR reads with MiXCR, one entry per CDR3 protein. The sample records some 150,000 distinct CDR3 sequences, around 95% being singletons. Material for sequencing was CD8+ T cells from PBMCs. The receptor set was obtained from a human donor with multiple sclerosis.

This clonotype was picked up one time. This sequence joins TRBV4-1 and TRBJ2-7; no definite D call. V lost 1 base, J lost 5 bases, and 15 bases lay in between. Germline V gene data show CDR1 as MGHRA and CDR2 as YSYEKL. The CDR3 consists of 15 residues. The CDR3 bases are TGCGCCAGCAGCCAAGCCCCGGGTAGGCGGAACGAGCAGTACTTC. Its translation: CASSQAPGRRNEQYF.

CDR3 residues: CASSTQTGGLNIQYF. CDR3 sequence (DNA): TGCGCCAGCAGCACCCAGACAGGGGGCTTGAACATTCAGTACTTC. This sequence joins TRBV4-3 and TRBJ2-4; TRBD1 aligns across 10 bases. Germline assignment: CDR1 LGHNA and CDR2 YSLEER. V shed 5 bases and J 7 bases; nucleotides not matched to a gene: 8. The CDR3 contains 15 residues.

The chain has TRBV2 and TRBJ2-1, with D hard to call. CDR1 SNHLY and CDR2 FYNNEI come from the germline V gene. CDR3 length equals 11 residues. With 0 bases removed from V and 9 bases from J, the gap between germline ends came to 3 bases. The CDR3 DNA is TGTGCCAGCAGTGAAGCGCCTGAGCAGTTCTTC. It specifies CASSEAPEQFF.

This clonotype was seen only a few times. The V gene is TRBV11-2, the J gene TRBJ2-7; D remains ambiguous. V lost 0 bases to trimming and J lost 4 bases, with 4 bases between them. The length of the CDR3 is 12 residues. Germline V gives CDR1 SGHAT, CDR2 FQNNGV. The CDR3 is CASSLEWYEQYF. In DNA form, the CDR3 reads TGTGCCAGCAGCTTAGAATGGTACGAGCAGTACTTC.

The chain recombines TRBV7-9 with TRBJ2-1; TRBD2 is a possible D gene (6 bases). Germline loops: CDR1 SEHNR, CDR2 FQNEAQ (reference sequence). The V and J ends lost 4 bases and 2 bases respectively, with 15 bases between them. The CDR3 is 16 residues long. The CDR3 region is CASSSPRAGTYNEQFF. CDR3 DNA sequence: TGTGCCAGCAGCTCCCCCCGGGCGGGGACCTACAATGAGCAGTTCTTC.

This clonotype showed up just once. This rearrangement joins TRBV9 to TRBJ2-5, with D possibly matching TRBD2 (5 bases). This CDR3 is 15 amino acids long. The ends were cut back, 4 bases at V and 2 bases at J, with 15 bases in the middle. Germline CDR1 is SGDLS and CDR2 is YYNGEE. CDR3 coding DNA: TGTGCCAGCAGCCCTTCCGGGAACGCACAAGAGACCCAGTACTTC. Its translation is CASSPSGNAQETQYF.

The rearrangement links TRBV20-1 to TRBJ2-2; a possible D gene is TRBD2 (5 bases). The CDR3 has 14 residues. Looked up from germline, CDR1 is DFQATT and CDR2 is SNEGSKA (reference sequence). V was cut by 0 bases and J by 5 bases, with 10 bases left in between. The DNA of the CDR3 is TGCAGTGCTAGAGATTTTCGGGGTACCGGGGAGCTGTTTTTT. It encodes CSARDFRGTGELFF.

The chain couples TRBV6-5 to TRBJ2-5; D possibly corresponds to TRBD2 (6 bases). CDR1 and CDR2 (germline): MNHEY, SVGAGI. The germline V and J ends were trimmed by 0 bases and 1 base, with 9 bases remaining between them. The CDR3 has 15 residues. The CDR3, as DNA: TGTGCCAGCAGTTACTCGGAAGCGGGCCAAGAGACCCAGTACTTC. Its protein is CASSYSEAGQETQYF.

This clonotype was counted a single time. The V gene is TRBV28, the J gene TRBJ2-7; D possibly corresponds to TRBD2 (6 bases). The CDR3 is made up of 10 amino acids. Trimming shortened V by 11 bases and J by 3 bases, and 8 bases separated the two germline ends. The germline V gene encodes CDR1 MDHEN and CDR2 SYDVKM. The CDR3 reads CACGDYEQYF. Written as DNA, the CDR3 is TGTGCCTGCGGGGACTACGAGCAGTACTTC.

V gene TRBV9 combines with J gene TRBJ2-5; 10 bases are shared with TRBD1. Germline CDR1 is SGDLS and CDR2 is YYNGEE. CDR3 length equals 14 residues. The trim removed 3 bases at V and 3 bases at J, leaving 2 bases unmatched. CDR3 sequence: CASSEGTGEETQYF. The CDR3 DNA reads as TGTGCCAGCAGCGAAGGGACAGGGGAAGAGACCCAGTACTTC.

The chain is built from TRBV29-1 and TRBJ2-3, with 8 bases that match TRBD1. Unmatched junction bases numbered 3, after V lost 5 bases and J lost 2 bases. Germline CDR1 SQVTM, CDR2 ANQGSEA. The CDR3 spans 13 residues. The chain's CDR3 is CSVWGQATDTQYF. The CDR3, as DNA: TGCAGCGTTTGGGGACAGGCCACAGATACGCAGTATTTT.

The rearrangement links TRBV10-3 to TRBJ1-1; D gene unclear. The CDR3 covers 13 residues. Trimming stripped 4 bases from V and 2 bases from J, with 8 bases between. Per germline, CDR1 ENHRY and CDR2 SYGVKD. The CDR3 DNA follows: TGTGCCATCAGTGGAGGGTCTAACACTGAAGCTTTCTTT. Residues: CAISGGSNTEAFF.

V usage is TRBV7-9 and J usage is TRBJ2-7; weak D call: TRBD2 (5 bases). Trimming shortened V by 6 bases and J by 2 bases, and 8 bases separated the two germline ends. CDR1 and CDR2 from the germline V gene are SEHNR and FQNEAQ (reference sequence). The CDR3 runs to 12 residues. The CDR3 loop is CASSPGTYEQYF. DNA for the CDR3: TGTGCCAGCAGTCCCGGGACCTACGAGCAGTACTTC.

The rearrangement uses TRBV2 and TRBJ1-1; no clear D. V gave up 9 bases and J gave up 9 bases, with 11 bases separating them. The CDR3 sequence is 10 residues long. Germline CDR1 reads SNHLY; CDR2 reads FYNNEI. As DNA, the CDR3 is TGTGCCAGTCTCGAATCCCAAGCTTTCTTT. Translated: CASLESQAFF. Full variable domain (missing parts from reference TRBV2 and TRBJ1-1): EPEVTQTPSHQVTQMGQEVILRCVPISNHLYFYWYRQILGQKVEFLVSFYNNEISEKSEIFDDQFSVERPDGSNFTLKIRSTKLEDSAMYFCASLESQAFFGQGTRLTVV.

The chain combines TRBV7-3 with TRBJ2-1; TRBD1 matches at 8 bases. V lost 4 bases and J lost 8; bases outside the gene matches: 10. The CDR3 has 15 residues. Germline V gene lookup returns CDR1 SGHTA and CDR2 FQGTGA. CDR3 in DNA: TGTGCCAGCAGCTCGACAGGGGCCCTCCGGGATGAGCAGTTCTTC. It codes for CASSSTGALRDEQFF.

This chain joins TRBV9 and TRBJ1-1; D not certain. CDR3 length: 14 residues. Germline CDR1 is SGDLS and CDR2 is YYNGEE. With 4 bases removed from V and 5 bases from J, the gap between germline ends came to 15 bases. In DNA, the CDR3 is TGTGCCAGCAGCCAACTATATGCGAGTACTGAAGCTTTCTTT. Translated, it gives CASSQLYASTEAFF.

Note on this clonotype: One junction end does not reproduce the germline sequence, and a read error may be involved. The chain has TRBV7-7 and TRBJ2-1; 13 nucleotides match TRBD2. This CDR3 contains 16 residues. The germline gives CDR1 SSHAT, CDR2 FNYEAQ (reference sequence). CDR3 residues: CASSLLAGGPYSEQFF. In DNA, the CDR3 is TGTGCTAGCAGCCTACTAGCGGGGGGGCCGTATAGTGAGCAGTTCTTC.

CDR3 in amino acids: CASSFLGPADTQYF. In nucleotides, the CDR3 is TGTGCCAGCAGTTTTCTCGGTCCCGCAGATACGCAGTATTTT. The chain combines TRBV12-3 or TRBV12-4 with TRBJ2-3; D is ambiguous. V dropped 3 bases and J dropped 4 bases, with 11 bases sitting between them. The CDR3 spans 14 residues.

The CDR3 region is CASSLTEYYNEQFF. The CDR3 DNA sequence: TGTGCCAGCAGCTTGACAGAATATTACAATGAGCAGTTCTTC. This sequence joins TRBV7-8 and TRBJ2-1, with D possibly matching TRBD1 (5 bases). Germline CDR1 and CDR2: SGHVS and FQNEAQ. The CDR3 is 14 residues long. V was clipped by 3 bases and J by 4 bases, with 10 bases between them.

This clonotype was seen only once. This chain links TRBV4-3 with TRBJ2-1; 7 bases agree with TRBD2. Germline lookup yields CDR1 LGHNA and CDR2 YSLEER. There are 15 residues in the CDR3. V gave up 3 bases and J gave up 10 bases; unmatched junction bases: 12. The CDR3 DNA is TGCGCCAGCAGCCAGCGACGGGACTACTTCGCGGAGCAGTTCTTC. It encodes CASSQRRDYFAEQFF.

Remarks on this clonotype: The CDR3 does not close with the conserved phenylalanine or tryptophan, likely indicating a read error. V gene TRBV29-1 combines with J gene TRBJ2-7; 8 bases line up with TRBD2. Germline assignment: CDR1 SQVTM and CDR2 ANQGSEA. The CDR3 consists of 15 residues. Trimming cost V 5 bases and J 2 bases; bases outside gene matches: 11. CDR3 residues: CSVYSSGGLPYEQYI. The CDR3 DNA sequence: TGCAGCGTTTATTCGTCGGGGGGGCTTCCCTACGAGCAGTACATC.

The count of this clonotype is one. The chain is built from TRBV6-5 and TRBJ2-1; no firm D call. The CDR3 has 14 amino acids. Germline CDR1 MNHEY, CDR2 SVGAGI. The germline V and J ends were trimmed by 2 bases and 5 bases, with 10 bases remaining between them. The CDR3 loop reads CASSYAAPNNEQFF. The CDR3 coding sequence is TGTGCCAGCAGTTACGCGGCCCCCAACAATGAGCAGTTCTTC.

This chain's CDR3 is CSASQAPGDYEQYF. CDR3 DNA sequence: TGCAGTGCTAGCCAGGCCCCCGGGGACTACGAGCAGTACTTC. The chain is built from TRBV20-1 and TRBJ2-7; D is perhaps TRBD2 (5 bases). V lost 3 bases and J 3 bases, leaving 15 bases between the germline ends. CDR3 length equals 14 residues. Germline CDR1 DFQATT, CDR2 SNEGSKA (reference sequence).

The CDR3 nucleotides are TGTGCCAGCAGTTCAGGGGGCGACTACGAGCAGTACTTC. It is translated as CASSSGGDYEQYF. This chain uses TRBV5-6 with TRBJ2-7; 8 positions match TRBD1. Losses at the gene ends were 5 bases for V and 3 bases for J; bases not matched to a gene: 4. Germline V gene lookup returns CDR1 SGHDT and CDR2 YYEEEE. This CDR3 contains 13 residues.

The CDR3: CASSPGLAGFQETQYF. The DNA of the CDR3 is TGCGCCAGCAGCCCGGGACTAGCGGGGTTCCAAGAGACCCAGTACTTC. The J gene is TRBJ2-5, the V gene TRBV5-1; TRBD2 matches 13 bases. V was pared by 4 bases and J by 1 base, with 4 bases of the junction left unmatched. The CDR3 is 16 residues long. CDR1 is SGHRS, CDR2 YFSETQ, per germline.

The V and J genes are TRBV27 and TRBJ2-7, with 9 positions matching TRBD1. After removal of 3 bases from V and 3 bases from J, the junction contained 9 bases not matched to a gene. This CDR3 is 16 amino acids long. In germline, CDR1 is MNHEY, CDR2 SMNVEV (reference sequence). Written as DNA, the CDR3 is TGTGCCAGCAGTTTCGGGGCGGGACAGGGTTTCTACGAGCAGTACTTC. It codes for CASSFGAGQGFYEQYF.

The chain carries TRBV6-1 and TRBJ1-6; TRBD1 matches at 12 bases. Germline V gene sequence: CDR1 MNHNS, CDR2 SASEGT. This CDR3 has 14 amino acids. V was clipped by 3 bases and J by 9 bases; unmatched bases: 0. The DNA of the CDR3 is TGTGCCAGCAGTGAGGGACAGGGGGCTTCACCCCTCCACTTT. Protein sequence: CASSEGQGASPLHF.

The gene calls are TRBV11-2 and TRBJ1-1, with D maybe TRBD1 (6 bases). In germline, CDR1 is SGHAT, CDR2 FQNNGV. Trimming cost V 1 base and J 1 base, with 16 bases left between them. The CDR3 runs 17 residues. The CDR3 DNA reads TGTGCCAGCAGCTTAGGAGTACAGGGAAAACAGAACACTGAAGCTTTCTTT. Its translation is CASSLGVQGKQNTEAFF.

The V gene is TRBV25-1, the J gene TRBJ2-3; D not certain. The CDR3 contains 10 residues. Trimming removed 4 bases at V and 7 bases at J, with 3 bases between. CDR1 is MGHDK, CDR2 SYGVNS, per germline. In DNA, the CDR3 is TGTGCCAGCAGTGCTCATACGCAGTATTTT. Its translation: CASSAHTQYF.

This clonotype has only one observation. The V gene is TRBV20-1, the J gene TRBJ1-2, with 7 bases fitting TRBD1. After removal of 5 bases from V and 9 bases from J, the junction contained 18 bases not matched to a gene. The CDR3 has 15 residues. Per germline, CDR1 DFQATT and CDR2 SNEGSKA (reference sequence). Here the CDR3 reads CSAPGAGQARLSYTF. CDR3 sequence (DNA): TGCAGTGCTCCCGGCGCTGGACAGGCTCGCCTCAGCTACACCTTC.

The rearrangement uses TRBV27 and TRBJ2-5, with 10 bases matching TRBD2. The CDR3 sequence is 15 residues long. From germline, CDR1 is MNHEY and CDR2 SMNVEV (reference sequence). Trimming removed 5 bases from V and 7 bases from J; junction bases left unmatched: 10. CDR3 nucleotide sequence: TGTGCCAGCAGTCGAGCGGGGGGGTGGCAGGGGACCCAGTACTTC. Translated, it gives CASSRAGGWQGTQYF.

The V gene is TRBV28, the J gene TRBJ2-1; TRBD2 might be the D (6 bases). Germline loops: CDR1 MDHEN, CDR2 SYDVKM. CDR3 length: 16 amino acids. V lost 4 bases and J lost 4, with 17 bases in between. The CDR3 region is CASSWAVEGEYNEQFF. The DNA of the CDR3 is TGTGCCAGCAGTTGGGCGGTGGAGGGTGAATACAATGAGCAGTTCTTC.